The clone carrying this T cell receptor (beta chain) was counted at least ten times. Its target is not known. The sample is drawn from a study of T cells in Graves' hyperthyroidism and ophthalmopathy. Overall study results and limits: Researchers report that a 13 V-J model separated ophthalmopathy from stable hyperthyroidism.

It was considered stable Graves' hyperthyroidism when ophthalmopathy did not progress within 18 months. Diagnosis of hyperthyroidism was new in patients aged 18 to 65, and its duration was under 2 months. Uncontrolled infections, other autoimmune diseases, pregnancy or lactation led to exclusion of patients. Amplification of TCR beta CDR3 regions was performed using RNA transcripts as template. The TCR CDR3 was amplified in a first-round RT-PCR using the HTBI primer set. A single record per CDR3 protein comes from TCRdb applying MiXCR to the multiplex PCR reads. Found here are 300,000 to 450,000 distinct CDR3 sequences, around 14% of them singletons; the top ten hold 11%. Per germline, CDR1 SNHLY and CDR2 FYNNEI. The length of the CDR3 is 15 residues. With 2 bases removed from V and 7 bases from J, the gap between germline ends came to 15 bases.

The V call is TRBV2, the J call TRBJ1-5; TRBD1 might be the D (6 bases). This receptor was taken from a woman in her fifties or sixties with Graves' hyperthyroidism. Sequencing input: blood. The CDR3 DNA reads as TGTGCCAGCAGTGAATTACAGGGTGGTGGCCAGCCCCAGCATTTT. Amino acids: CASSELQGGGQPQHF.